Sequencing of this T cell receptor (beta chain) was carried out in a study of control samples from healthy donors and cancer patients. Generated by immunoSEQ multiplex PCR, the TCRdb table keeps only in-frame clones and is missing some. The repertoire holds some 140,000 clones, about 94% seen once, with 5.7% in the top ten. Germline assignment: CDR1 MNHEY and CDR2 SVGEGT. V lost 4 bases to trimming and J lost 0 bases, with 4 bases between them. The CDR3 extends over 13 amino acids. The sequenced sample consisted of blood. The receptor was derived from a man aged 40-50 years in good health. This chain uses TRBV6-2 or TRBV6-3 with TRBJ1-5; D ambiguous. CDR3 DNA: TGTGCCAGCAGTTCGTATAGCAATCAGCCCCAGCATTTT. Encoded protein: CASSSYSNQPQHF.